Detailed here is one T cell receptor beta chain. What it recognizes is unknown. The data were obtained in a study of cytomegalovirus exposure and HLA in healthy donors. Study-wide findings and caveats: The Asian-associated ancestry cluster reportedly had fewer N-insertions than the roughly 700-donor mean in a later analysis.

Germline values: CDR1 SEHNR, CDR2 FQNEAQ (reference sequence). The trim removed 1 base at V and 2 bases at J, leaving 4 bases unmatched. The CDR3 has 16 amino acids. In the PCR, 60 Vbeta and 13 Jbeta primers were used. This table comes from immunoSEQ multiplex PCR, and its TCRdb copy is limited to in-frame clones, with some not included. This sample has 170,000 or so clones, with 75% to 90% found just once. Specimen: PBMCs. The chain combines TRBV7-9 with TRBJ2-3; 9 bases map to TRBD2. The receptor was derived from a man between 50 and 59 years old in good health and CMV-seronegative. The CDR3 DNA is TGTGCCAGCAGCTTAGGGTCTAGCGGGAACACAGATACGCAGTATTTT. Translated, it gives CASSLGSSGNTDTQYF. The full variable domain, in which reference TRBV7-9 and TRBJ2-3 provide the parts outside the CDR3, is DTGVSQNPRHKITKRGQNVTFRCDPISEHNRLYWYRQTLGQGPEFLTYFQNEAQLEKSRLLSDRFSAERPKGSFSTLEIQRTEQGDSAMYLCASSLGSSGNTDTQYFGPGTRLTVL.